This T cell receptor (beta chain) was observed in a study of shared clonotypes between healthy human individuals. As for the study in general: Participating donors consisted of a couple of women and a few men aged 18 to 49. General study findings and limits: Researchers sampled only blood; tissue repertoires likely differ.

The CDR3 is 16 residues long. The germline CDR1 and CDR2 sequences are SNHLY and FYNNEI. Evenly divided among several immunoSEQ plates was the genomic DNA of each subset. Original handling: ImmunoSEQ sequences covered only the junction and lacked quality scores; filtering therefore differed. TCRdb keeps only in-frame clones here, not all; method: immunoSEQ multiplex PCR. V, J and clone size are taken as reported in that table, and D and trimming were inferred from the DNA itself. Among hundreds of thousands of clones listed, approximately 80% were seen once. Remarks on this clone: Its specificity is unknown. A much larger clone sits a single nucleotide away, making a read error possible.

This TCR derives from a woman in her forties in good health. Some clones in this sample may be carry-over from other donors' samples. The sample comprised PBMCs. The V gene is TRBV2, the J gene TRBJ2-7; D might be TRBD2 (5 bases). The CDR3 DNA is TGTGCCAGCAGTGAAGCGGGCCTCGGGATGGTATACGAGCGGTACTTC. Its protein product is CASSEAGLGMVYERYF.